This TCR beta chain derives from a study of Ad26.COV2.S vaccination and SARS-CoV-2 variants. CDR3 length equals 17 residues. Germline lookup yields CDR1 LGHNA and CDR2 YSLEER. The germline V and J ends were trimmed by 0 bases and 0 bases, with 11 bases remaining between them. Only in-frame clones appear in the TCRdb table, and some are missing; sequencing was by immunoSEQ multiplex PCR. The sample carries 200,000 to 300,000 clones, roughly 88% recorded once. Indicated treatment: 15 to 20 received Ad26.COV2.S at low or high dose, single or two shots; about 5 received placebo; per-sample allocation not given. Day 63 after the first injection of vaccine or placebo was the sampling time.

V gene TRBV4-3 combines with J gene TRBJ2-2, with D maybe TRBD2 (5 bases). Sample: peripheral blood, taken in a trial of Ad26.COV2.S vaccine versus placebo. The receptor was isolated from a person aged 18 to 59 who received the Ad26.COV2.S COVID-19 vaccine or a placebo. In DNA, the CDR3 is TGCGCCAGCAGCCAAGATGCGGGCGGAGCGAACACCGGGGAGCTGTTTTTT. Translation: CASSQDAGGANTGELFF.